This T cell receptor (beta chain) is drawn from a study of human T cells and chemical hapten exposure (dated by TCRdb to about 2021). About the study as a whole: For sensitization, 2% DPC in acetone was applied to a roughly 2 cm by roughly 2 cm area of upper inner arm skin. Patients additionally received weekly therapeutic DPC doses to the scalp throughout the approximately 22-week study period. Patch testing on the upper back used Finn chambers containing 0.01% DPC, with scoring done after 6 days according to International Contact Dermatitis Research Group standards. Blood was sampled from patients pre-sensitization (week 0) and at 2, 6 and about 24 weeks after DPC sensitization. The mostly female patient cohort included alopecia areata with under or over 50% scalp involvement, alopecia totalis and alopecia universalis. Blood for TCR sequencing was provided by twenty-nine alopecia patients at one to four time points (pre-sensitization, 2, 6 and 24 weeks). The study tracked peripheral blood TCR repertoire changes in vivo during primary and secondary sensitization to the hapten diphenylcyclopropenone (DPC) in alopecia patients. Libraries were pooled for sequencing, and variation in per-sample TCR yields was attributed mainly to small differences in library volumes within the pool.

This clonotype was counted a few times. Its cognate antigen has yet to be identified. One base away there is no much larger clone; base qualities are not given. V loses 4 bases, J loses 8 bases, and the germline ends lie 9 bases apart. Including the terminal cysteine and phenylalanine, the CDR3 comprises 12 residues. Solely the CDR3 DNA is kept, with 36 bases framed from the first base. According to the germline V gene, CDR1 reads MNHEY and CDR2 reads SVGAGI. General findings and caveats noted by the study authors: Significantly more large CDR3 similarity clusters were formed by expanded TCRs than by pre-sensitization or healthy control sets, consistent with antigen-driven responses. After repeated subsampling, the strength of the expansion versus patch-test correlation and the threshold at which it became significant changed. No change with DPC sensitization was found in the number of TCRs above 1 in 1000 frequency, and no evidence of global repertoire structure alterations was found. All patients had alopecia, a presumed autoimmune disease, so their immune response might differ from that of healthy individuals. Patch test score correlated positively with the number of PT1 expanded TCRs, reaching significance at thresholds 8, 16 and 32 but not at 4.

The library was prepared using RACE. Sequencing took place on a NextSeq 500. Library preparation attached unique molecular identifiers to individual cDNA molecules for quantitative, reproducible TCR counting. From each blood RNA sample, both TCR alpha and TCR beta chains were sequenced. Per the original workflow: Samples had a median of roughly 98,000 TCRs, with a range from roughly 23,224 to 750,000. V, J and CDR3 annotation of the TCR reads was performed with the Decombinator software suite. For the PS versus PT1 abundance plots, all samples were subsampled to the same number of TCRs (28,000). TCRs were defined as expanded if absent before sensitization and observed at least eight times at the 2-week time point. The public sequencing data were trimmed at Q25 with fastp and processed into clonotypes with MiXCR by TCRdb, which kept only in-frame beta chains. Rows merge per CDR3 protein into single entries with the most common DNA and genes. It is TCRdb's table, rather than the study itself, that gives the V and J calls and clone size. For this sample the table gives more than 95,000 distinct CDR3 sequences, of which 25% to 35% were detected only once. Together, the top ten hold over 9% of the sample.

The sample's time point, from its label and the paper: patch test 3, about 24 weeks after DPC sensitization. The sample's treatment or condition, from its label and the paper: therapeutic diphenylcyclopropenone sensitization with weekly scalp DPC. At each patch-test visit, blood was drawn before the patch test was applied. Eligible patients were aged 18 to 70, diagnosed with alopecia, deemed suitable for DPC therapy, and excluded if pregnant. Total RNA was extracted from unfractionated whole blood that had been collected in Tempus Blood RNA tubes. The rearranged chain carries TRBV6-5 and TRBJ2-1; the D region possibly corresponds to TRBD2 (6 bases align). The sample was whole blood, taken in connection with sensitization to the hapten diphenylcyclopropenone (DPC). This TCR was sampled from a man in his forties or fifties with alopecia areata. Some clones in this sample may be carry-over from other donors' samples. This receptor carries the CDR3 CASSSVADEQFF. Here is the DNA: TGTGCCAGCAGTTCGGTAGCGGATGAGCAGTTCTTC.